The clone carrying this TCR beta chain was counted many times. Using RNA transcripts as the source, TCR beta CDR3 regions were amplified. The HTBI primer set drove a first-round RT-PCR of the TCR CDR3. Using its own MiXCR run on the multiplex PCR reads, TCRdb lists one record per CDR3 protein. Here the sample spans approximately 530,000 distinct CDR3 sequences, 16% being singletons. This sample is part of a study of T cells in Graves' hyperthyroidism and ophthalmopathy. CDR1 and CDR2 (germline): LGHDT, YNNKEL (reference sequence). V was cut by 4 bases and J by 8 bases, with 14 bases left in between. CDR3 length: 14 amino acids. The study defined stable Graves' hyperthyroidism as no ophthalmopathy progression within 18 months.

The receptor was isolated from a woman aged 18-35 years with Graves' hyperthyroidism. J is TRBJ1-4 and V is TRBV3-1, with D possibly being TRBD1 (5 bases). Specimen: blood. The CDR3 DNA reads as TGTGCCAGCAGCCCGTGGGGACCGGAGGAAAAACTGTTTTTT. Translating gives CASSPWGPEEKLFF.